This T cell receptor (beta chain) was captured by sequencing in a study of blood T cell repertoires in COVID-19. Here immunoSEQ multiplex PCR was the method, and the copy in TCRdb shows in-frame clones only, minus some. The data hold over 150,000 clones, with about 86% observed a single time. Across about 22 US areas, participants ranged in age from about 18 to 90 years. Each recovered donor of Cohort 3 presented with two negative PCRs, clearance, or symptom resolution. This receptor was taken from a man aged 45 to 65 who had recovered from COVID-19. Sequencing input: PBMCs or T cells enriched from blood (not recorded which).

CDR3 nucleotides: TGCGCCAGCAGCTTGTTTCAGGGAAGCAACACTGAAGCTTTCTTT. This translates into CASSLFQGSNTEAFF. The gene calls are TRBV5-1 and TRBJ1-1; weak D call: TRBD1 (5 bases). Deletions cut 1 base from V and 2 bases from J, with 12 bases between. This CDR3 contains 15 residues. Germline V gives CDR1 SGHRS, CDR2 YFSETQ.